This TCR beta chain appears in the sequencing data of a study of blood T cell repertoires in COVID-19. Across the whole study: Acute and convalescent COVID-19 samples came from the United States, Italy and Spain. T cells, B-cell-depleted T cells, or PBMCs provided the cDNA or gDNA that served as material.

CDR1 is KGHSH and CDR2 is LQKENI in the germline V gene. The CDR3 consists of 16 residues. With 3 bases clipped from V and 3 bases from J, the junction kept 5 bases outside the gene matches. In the study's own analysis: Amplification from reference gene primers served as the basis for estimated nucleated cell counts. Some clones are missing from TCRdb's copy, which holds only in-frame ones; the method was immunoSEQ multiplex PCR. The DNA gave D and trimming, while V, J and clone size come from that table. The profile shows approximately 70,000 clones, roughly 80% of them singletons. V and J are TRBV18 and TRBJ1-2, with 12 bases matching TRBD1. Input material: peripheral blood. The TCR originated in a woman of 80 years or more with acute or convalescent COVID-19. The CDR3 is CASSPPGQGADYGYTF. The CDR3 DNA sequence: TGTGCCAGCTCACCCCCGGGACAGGGGGCAGACTATGGCTACACCTTC.